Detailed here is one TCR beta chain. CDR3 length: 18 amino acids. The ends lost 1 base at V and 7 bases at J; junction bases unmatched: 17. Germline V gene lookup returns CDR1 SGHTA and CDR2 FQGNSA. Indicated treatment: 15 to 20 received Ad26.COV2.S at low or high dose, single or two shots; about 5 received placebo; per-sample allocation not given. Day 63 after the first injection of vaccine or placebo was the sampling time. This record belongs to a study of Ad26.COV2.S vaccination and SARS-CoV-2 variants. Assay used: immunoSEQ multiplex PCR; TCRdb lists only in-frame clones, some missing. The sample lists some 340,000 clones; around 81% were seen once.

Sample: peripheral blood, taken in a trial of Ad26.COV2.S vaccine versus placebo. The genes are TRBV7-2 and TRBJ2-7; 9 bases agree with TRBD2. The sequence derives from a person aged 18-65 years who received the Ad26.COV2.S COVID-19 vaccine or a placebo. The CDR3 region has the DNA TGTGCCAGCAGCTTAGAGGTTTGGCTAGCGGGGAGACTGGGGGAGCAGTACTTC. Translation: CASSLEVWLAGRLGEQYF. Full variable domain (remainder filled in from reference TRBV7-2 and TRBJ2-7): GAGVSQSPSNKVTEKGKDVELRCDPISGHTALYWYRQSLGQGLEFLIYFQGNSAPDKSGLPSDRFSAERTGGSVSTLTIQRTQQEDSAVYLCASSLEVWLAGRLGEQYFGPGTRLTVT.